This TCR beta chain was documented in a study of read filtering for tumor transcriptome and immune sequencing. Study outcomes and limitations: Approximately 82% of IR-seq clonotypes had a single read, yet these held around 3.3% of reads.

This library used roughly 370 ng RNA and molecular barcoded adaptors spanning alpha/delta and beta/gamma chains. TCRdb redid the calling of the reads with MiXCR, one entry per CDR3 protein. The profile covers fewer than 90,000 distinct CDR3 sequences, with approximately 13% appearing a single time and around 14% taken by the ten largest. At the time of active disease, bone marrow was collected from every patient. A note on this clonotype: The target antigen is unknown.

The sample comprised a population of CD138-negative cells sorted from bone marrow. The receptor comes from a donor at least 40 years old with multiple myeloma.

In DNA form, the CDR3 reads TGTGCCAGCAGCAAAGCGTTGGGGACTAGCGGGGCTAGCACAGATACGCAGTATTTT. As protein: CASSKALGTSGASTDTQYF. The J gene is TRBJ2-3, the V gene TRBV21-1; the table's D call, TRBD2, was not checked against the DNA. TRBV21-1 represents a pseudogene. This CDR3 has 19 residues.